Listed below are T cell receptor beta chains from one sample, sequenced in a study of blood T cell repertoires in COVID-19. Sequenced by immunoSEQ multiplex PCR; TCRdb stores in-frame clones only, minus some. The data show about 170,000 clones, around 82% seen once. Material: peripheral blood. All receptors derive from a man in his 60s who had recovered from COVID-19. Each CDR3 is given with its conserved first and last residue. D genes are given only for firm matches.

J,D,V,DNA,CDR3
TRBJ2-3,TRBD2,TRBV24-1,TGTGCCACCAGTGATTTGGGGGGGGGATTGCTCACAGATACGCAGTATTTT,CATSDLGGGLLTDTQYF
TRBJ2-7,-,TRBV2,TGTGCCAGCAGCTTCACGGGTGTCTACGAGCAGTACTTC,CASSFTGVYEQYF
TRBJ1-5,-,TRBV19,TGTGCCAGCTCCGGACAGCGTGATCAGCCCCAGCATTTT,CASSGQRDQPQHF
TRBJ1-2,TRBD1,TRBV5-1,TGCGCCAGCAGTCAGAGGTTGGGACAGAACTATGGCTACACCTTC,CASSQRLGQNYGYTF
TRBJ2-3,TRBD2,TRBV19,TGTGCCAGTAGTGCGGGACTAGAATTGGATACGCAGTATTTT,CASSAGLELDTQYF
TRBJ1-4,-,TRBV7-9,TGTGCCAGCAGGAACGCCGCAGGCTTTAATGAAAAACTGTTTTTT,CASRNAAGFNEKLFF
TRBJ1-1,-,TRBV6-2/TRBV6-3,TGTGCCAGCAGTTATTCCCAGGGGTGGAACACTGAAGCTTTCTTT,CASSYSQGWNTEAFF
TRBJ2-1,TRBD2,TRBV6-4,TGTGCCAGCAGTCCTAGCGGGGGGAGCAATGAGCAGTTCTTC,CASSPSGGSNEQFF
TRBJ2-1,TRBD1,TRBV19,TGTGCCAGTAGTATAGAGGGGACAGGGTTATTCAATGAGCAGTTCTTC,CASSIEGTGLFNEQFF
TRBJ1-5,-,TRBV2,TGTGCCAGTAGGAAGGGCAGGGATAATCAGCCCCAGCATTTT,CASRKGRDNQPQHF
TRBJ2-5,TRBD2,TRBV20-1,TGCAGTGCTAGTGGACTAGCGGGGGTGAGTGGGACCCAGTACTTC,CSASGLAGVSGTQYF
TRBJ2-1,-,TRBV18,TGTGCCAGCTCACCAACCACAGATGCCAATGAGCAGTTCTTC,CASSPTTDANEQFF
TRBJ1-3,TRBD1,TRBV5-1,TGCGCCAGCAGCTTGACAGGGGGGTATGGAAACACCATATATTTT,CASSLTGGYGNTIYF
TRBJ1-2,-,TRBV28,TGTGCCACCCGTGTAAACTATGGCTACACCTTC,CATRVNYGYTF
TRBJ1-1,-,TRBV7-9,TGTGCCAGCAGCTCGGGGGGAGGGGTGAACACTGAAGCTTTCTTT,CASSSGGGVNTEAFF
TRBJ2-2,TRBD2,TRBV27,TGTGCCAGCAGTTCTTTTAGCGGGGGGGCCTCCACCGGGGAGCTGTTTTTT,CASSSFSGGASTGELFF